The T cell receptor (beta chain) described here comes from a study of blood T cell repertoires in COVID-19. In the study overall: Acute-phase and convalescent COVID-19 samples originated in the United States, Italy and Spain. From T cells, B-cell-depleted T cells, or PBMCs came the material, which was cDNA or gDNA.

CDR1 and CDR2 from the germline V gene are SEHNR and FQNEAQ (reference sequence). With V trimmed by 5 bases and J by 2 bases, 7 bases remained unmatched. This CDR3 is built from 16 residues. As originally analysed: The authors estimated nucleated cell counts from reference gene primer amplification. Only in-frame clones appear in the TCRdb table, and some are missing; sequencing was by immunoSEQ multiplex PCR. V, J and clone size are taken as reported in that table, and D and trimming were inferred from the DNA itself. The sample shows around 110,000 clones, over 55% of them seen only once. This sequence originates from a human donor with acute or convalescent COVID-19. The donor label of this sample is uncertain. The sample was peripheral blood. V usage is TRBV7-9 and J usage is TRBJ2-3, with 10 bases matching TRBD1. The chain's CDR3 is CASSQYGTGDTDTQYF. CDR3 DNA: TGTGCCAGCAGCCAATACGGGACAGGGGACACAGATACGCAGTATTTT.